The 11 T cell receptor beta chains reported below all come from one sample, sequenced in a study of T cells after yellow fever vaccination. TCRdb reprocessed the 5' RACE reads via MiXCR and lists one record per CDR3 protein. The sample consists of around 500,000 distinct CDR3 sequences, 21% of them appearing once. Material: PBMCs, obtained about 21 days after the first yellow fever vaccination. Every receptor here comes from a man aged 18 to 35 who received the YFV17D yellow fever vaccine.

The chain recombines TRBV12-3 or TRBV12-4 with TRBJ2-7; D is uncertain. The length of the CDR3 is 12 residues. V was pared by 4 bases and J by 1 base, with 5 bases between. Here the CDR3 reads CASSSRSYEQYF. In DNA form, the CDR3 reads TGTGCCAGCAGTTCCCGGTCCTACGAGCAGTACTTC.

The chain recombines TRBV20-1 with TRBJ2-7; D gene ambiguous. Germline V gene lookup returns CDR1 DFQATT and CDR2 SNEGSKA (reference sequence). The length of the CDR3 is 12 residues. The DNA for the CDR3 is TGCAGCGCCTTCGACGGCCAATACGAGCAGTACGTC. It codes for CSAFDGQYEQYV.

This clonotype was counted between two and nine times. The chain carries TRBV9 and TRBJ2-1; D is perhaps TRBD2 (6 bases). This CDR3 spans 14 amino acids. The V gene's germline CDR1 is SGDLS and CDR2 YYNGEE. Trimming cost V 3 bases and J 3 bases, with 10 bases left between them. The CDR3 DNA reads TGTGCCAGCAGCGCCCGACTAGGCTACAATGAGCAGTTCTTC. Amino acids: CASSARLGYNEQFF.

Concerning this clonotype itself: Since a much larger clone is just one base distant, this may be a read error. The chain has TRBV20-1 and TRBJ2-3; either TRBD1 or TRBD2 may supply D (5 bases each). CDR1 is DFQATT and CDR2 is SNEGSKA in the germline V gene (reference sequence). The CDR3 consists of 16 residues. V was pared by 0 bases and J by 5 bases, with 18 bases between. CDR3 residues: CSARDWGGGSEDTQYF. The CDR3 DNA reads as TGCAGTGCTAGAGATTGGGGTGGGGGTTCTGAAGATACGCAGTATTTT.

This clonotype was seen a handful of times. The rearrangement joins TRBV6-4 to TRBJ2-7; D is ambiguous. The ends were cut back, 0 bases at V and 0 bases at J, with 12 bases in the middle. Germline V gene lookup returns CDR1 MRHNA and CDR2 SNTAGT. The CDR3 has 16 amino acids. CDR3 bases: TGTGCCAGCAGTGACTCGATAAAGTCCGCCTCCTACGAGCAGTACTTC. Protein sequence: CASSDSIKSASYEQYF.

A few counts support this clonotype. The J gene is TRBJ1-5, the V gene TRBV6-5, with D tentatively TRBD1 (5 bases). Germline CDR1 reads MNHEY; CDR2 reads SVGAGI. V lost 2 bases, J lost 7 bases, and 12 bases lay in between. This CDR3 is 14 amino acids long. In DNA form, the CDR3 reads TGTGCCAGCAGTTACCGGGGGGGTCAACAGCCCCAGCATTTT. This gives the protein CASSYRGGQQPQHF.

This chain uses TRBV7-8 with TRBJ2-1; maybe TRBD2 (6 bases). CDR3 size: 16 residues. CDR1 is SGHVS and CDR2 is FQNEAQ in the germline V gene. V lost 1 base, J lost 2 bases, and 12 bases lay in between. The DNA of the CDR3 is TGTGCCAGCAGCTTAGTCATTAGCGGAGCCTACAATGAGCAGTTCTTC. This encodes CASSLVISGAYNEQFF.

CDR3 nucleotides: TGTGCCAGCAGTGAAGAGGGTAACGAGCAGTACTTC. This encodes CASSEEGNEQYF. The V gene is TRBV7-2, the J gene TRBJ2-7, with a tentative D call TRBD2 (5 bases). The CDR3 consists of 12 residues. The germline CDR1 and CDR2 sequences are SGHTA and FQGNSA. V was trimmed by 6 bases and J by 5 bases, leaving 11 bases between them.

The J gene is TRBJ2-6, the V gene TRBV19; D remains ambiguous. The CDR3 sequence is 18 residues long. From germline, CDR1 is LNHDA and CDR2 SQIVND (reference sequence). The ends were cut back, 1 base at V and 0 bases at J, with 13 bases in the middle. CDR3 nucleotides: TGTGCCAGTAGTATAGGTTTGGGCTTAAGCTCTGGGGCCAACGTCCTGACTTTC. Translation gives CASSIGLGLSSGANVLTF.

This clonotype was seen only a few times. The V and J genes are TRBV5-1 and TRBJ1-1; 7 nucleotides agree with TRBD1. Losses at the gene ends were 4 bases for V and 5 bases for J; bases not matched to a gene: 5. This CDR3 region has 13 residues. Germline CDR1 reads SGHRS; CDR2 reads YFSETQ. CDR3 sequence (DNA): TGCGCCAGCAGCGGGACAGAGTTAACTGAAGCTTTCTTT. Amino acids: CASSGTELTEAFF. Combining the CDR3 with reference TRBV5-1 and TRBJ1-1 gives the whole variable domain KAGVTQTPRYLIKTRGQQVTLSCSPISGHRSVSWYQQTPGQGLQFLFEYFSETQRNKGNFPGRFSGRQFSNSRSEMNVSTLELGDSALYLCASSGTELTEAFFGQGTRLTVV.

The V gene is TRBV7-2, the J gene TRBJ2-5; weak D call: TRBD2 (5 bases). CDR1 SGHTA and CDR2 FQGNSA come from the germline V gene. This CDR3 region has 16 residues. V gave up 0 bases and J gave up 7 bases, with 18 bases separating them. This chain's CDR3 is CASSLARSSLGVTQYF. The CDR3 DNA reads TGTGCCAGCAGCTTAGCGAGGTCTAGCTTGGGAGTGACCCAGTACTTC.